The 2 T cell receptor beta chains below all came from one sample that was sequenced in a study of graft-versus-host responses after intestinal transplantation. Labeling with CFSE marked about 200,000 responder cells, which were plated with about 200,000 irradiated, violet-dye-labeled stimulator cells. This table comes from immunoSEQ multiplex PCR, and its TCRdb copy is limited to in-frame clones, with some not included. The sample yields approximately 2,200 clones, about 29% seen once. The specimen comprised alloreactive CD8+ T cells from a mixed lymphocyte reaction culture, sampled before transplantation. Subset indicated: CFSE-low proliferating T cells sorted from approximately 6-day pre-transplant mixed lymphocyte reaction (GvH or HvG direction). The receptors were sampled from a human patient who was an organ donor for intestinal transplantation.

By share of the sample, this clone is large. V is TRBV19 and J is TRBJ1-1; D ambiguous. CDR3 size: 12 residues. The germline V and J ends were trimmed by 3 bases and 1 base, with 3 bases remaining between them. Germline V gene lookup returns CDR1 LNHDA and CDR2 SQIVND (reference sequence). For the CDR3, the DNA is TGTGCCAGTAGTATCCGGAACACTGAAGCTTTCTTT. Residues: CASSIRNTEAFF.

The chain joins TRBV2 to TRBJ2-5; weak D call: TRBD2 (5 bases). The CDR3 extends over 13 amino acids. Between the trimmed V and J ends, which lost 6 bases and 5 bases, there was a span of 13 bases. Germline CDR1 and CDR2: SNHLY and FYNNEI. CDR3 residues: CASRSGLRETQYF. The CDR3 DNA follows: TGTGCCAGCAGGTCCGGACTTCGGGAGACCCAGTACTTC.